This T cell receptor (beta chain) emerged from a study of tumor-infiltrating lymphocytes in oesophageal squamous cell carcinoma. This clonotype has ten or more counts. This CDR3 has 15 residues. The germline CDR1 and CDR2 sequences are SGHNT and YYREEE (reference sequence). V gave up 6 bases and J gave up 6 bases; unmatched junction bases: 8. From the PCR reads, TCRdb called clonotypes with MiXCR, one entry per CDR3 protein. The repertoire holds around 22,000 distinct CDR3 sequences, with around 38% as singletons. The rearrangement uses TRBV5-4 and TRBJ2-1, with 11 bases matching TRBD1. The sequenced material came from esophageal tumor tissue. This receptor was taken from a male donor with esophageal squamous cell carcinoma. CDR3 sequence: CASTPDRGRSNEQFF. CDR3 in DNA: TGTGCCAGCACCCCGGACAGGGGGCGTAGCAATGAGCAGTTCTTC. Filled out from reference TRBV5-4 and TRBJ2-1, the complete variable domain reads ETGVTQSPTHLIKTRGQQVTLRCSSQSGHNTVSWYQQALGQGPQFIFQYYREEENGRGNFPPRFSGLQFPNYSSELNVNALELDDSALYLCASTPDRGRSNEQFFGPGTRLTVL.